This paragraph covers one T cell receptor (beta chain) sequence. The antigen is undetermined. This entry is derived from a study of cytomegalovirus exposure and HLA in healthy donors. Findings and caveats of the study: According to the study, 180 or so TCR beta chains were cytomegalovirus-associated. Through in vitro validation, three CMV-associated chains were shown to be specific for CMV antigens.

Some clones are missing from TCRdb's copy, which holds only in-frame ones; the method was immunoSEQ multiplex PCR. The sample lists under 80,000 clones; approximately 94% were seen once. Per germline, CDR1 SGHRS and CDR2 YFSETQ. The CDR3 spans 14 residues. Unmatched junction bases numbered 7, after V lost 6 bases and J lost 4 bases. The TCR sequence derives from a woman between 18 and 29 years old in good health and CMV-seropositive. The chain carries TRBV5-1 and TRBJ1-1; 9 positions agree with TRBD1. Sequencing was performed on PBMCs. DNA of the CDR3: TGCGCCAGCAAAGCGGGGACAGGGCCCACTGAAGCTTTCTTT. Its translation: CASKAGTGPTEAFF.